This T cell receptor (beta chain) was sequenced during a study of metastatic and nonmetastatic thyroid tumors. Study context: Comparison of repertoires was carried out across blood and tumor or nodule tissue from malignant and benign thyroid patients. General study findings and limits: Compared with benign nodules, malignant thyroid tumors were reported to have significantly higher TCR beta diversity in both blood and tumor.

TCRdb reassembled clones from the PCR reads with MiXCR. The profile shows 100,000 or so clones, 14% to 15% of them singletons. Among the patients, none had received any treatment before thyroid surgery. This clone was recorded many times. Its matching antigen is unknown. Sequencing used blood. This clonotype was obtained from a female donor with papillary thyroid cancer or a benign thyroid nodule (not recorded which). Some clones in this sample may be carry-over from other donors' samples.

The CDR3 coding sequence is TGTGCCAGCAGTGAAGCGTCGGGACTAGCGGCGCCAGATACGCAGTATTTT. Translated: CASSEASGLAAPDTQYF. The chain joins TRBV2 to TRBJ2-3; 11 positions match TRBD2. V was clipped by 0 bases and J by 4 bases; unmatched bases: 6. CDR1 and CDR2 (germline): SNHLY, FYNNEI. This CDR3 has 17 amino acids.